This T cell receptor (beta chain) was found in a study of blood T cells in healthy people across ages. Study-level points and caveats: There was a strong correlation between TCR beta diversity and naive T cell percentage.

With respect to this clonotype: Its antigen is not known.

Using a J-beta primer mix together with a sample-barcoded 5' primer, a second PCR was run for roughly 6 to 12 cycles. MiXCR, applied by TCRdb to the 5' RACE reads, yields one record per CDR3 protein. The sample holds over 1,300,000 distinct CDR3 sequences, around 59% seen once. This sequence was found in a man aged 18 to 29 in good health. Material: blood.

CDR3 amino acids: CSARDPDRPLPYEQYF. As DNA, the CDR3 is TGCAGTGCTAGAGATCCCGACAGACCCTTACCCTACGAGCAGTACTTC. The gene calls are TRBV20-1 and TRBJ2-7, with D possibly being TRBD1 (5 bases). The CDR3 sequence is 16 residues long. V was cut by 0 bases and J by 2 bases, with 17 bases left in between. CDR1 is DFQATT, CDR2 SNEGSKA, per germline (reference sequence).